This T cell receptor (beta chain) originates from a study of T cell repertoires in aging, cancer and after chemotherapy. Study context: Six age groups, ranging from 30 or younger to 70 or older, included the donors. Clear clonal overlap appeared across healthy donor samples taken over several months to years. Regarding the study as a whole: In cancer patients, declining TCR diversity with age involved lost richness and lost evenness.

A mixed TRB-A/B primer pool amplified rearranged TRB by multiplex touch-down PCR. Each CDR3 protein gets one entry after TCRdb re-called the multiplex PCR reads with MiXCR. The sample has roughly 5,000 distinct CDR3 sequences, under 25% seen once. This clonotype qualifies as medium-sized. What it binds is not known. The template was genomic DNA from peripheral blood, not RNA. The receptor's source is a human donor in good health. The donor label of this sample is uncertain. Source material: blood.

The CDR3 bases are TGCAGCGTTGTCGGACAGGGTGATACCGGGGAGCTGTTTTTT. Translation: CSVVGQGDTGELFF. The rearrangement links TRBV29-1 to TRBJ2-2; TRBD1 aligns across 8 bases. V trimming: 4 bases; J trimming: 5 bases; junction bases outside the gene matches: 6. Germline CDR1 SQVTM, CDR2 ANQGSEA. This CDR3 is 14 amino acids long.